This T cell receptor beta chain was found in a study of blood T cell repertoires in COVID-19. In the study overall: Samples taken during acute and convalescent COVID-19 were collected in the United States, Italy and Spain.

Authors' methods: Reference gene primer amplification gave nucleated cell count estimates. Clones were sequenced by immunoSEQ multiplex PCR, and TCRdb holds only the in-frame ones, with some missing. V and J calls and clone size are copied from that table; D and trimming were computed from the DNA. The table includes about 150,000 clones, around 73% detected once. V shed 4 bases, J shed 10 bases, and the junction held 4 bases outside the gene matches. CDR3 length: 13 residues. Specimen: PBMCs or T cells enriched from blood (not recorded which). The chain couples TRBV12-3 or TRBV12-4 to TRBJ1-5, with 10 bases lining up with TRBD1. The TCR comes from a woman between 50 and 59 years old who had recovered from COVID-19. CDR3 sequence reads: CASSWDRGYPQHF. In DNA form, the CDR3 reads TGTGCCAGCAGTTGGGACAGGGGCTATCCCCAGCATTTT.